One TCR beta chain is described in this entry. Its antigen is unknown. Collection occurred without any documented infections or immune events in donors. Libraries were prepared by immunoSEQ multiplex PCR; TCRdb keeps only in-frame clonotypes and omits some of them. Among tens of thousands of clones listed, about 88% were seen once. The sample originates from a study of identifying expanded T cells in peripheral blood. Study-level findings and limits: Roughly two-week clone count variance significantly increased as total template count grew. Over two and four weeks, about 16.4 and 19 clones changed, versus approximately 1.1 between replicates.

The V end was cut by 10 bases, the J end by 4 bases, with 17 bases between. The CDR3 has 14 amino acids. The germline V gene encodes CDR1 LNHDA and CDR2 SQIVND (reference sequence). This sequence originates from a person aged 18 to 75 in good health. The chain has TRBV19 and TRBJ2-1; no clear D gene. Sequencing was carried out using blood. Here the CDR3 reads CATSPRAEYNEQFF. CDR3 in DNA: TGTGCCACCTCTCCCCGGGCCGAGTACAATGAGCAGTTCTTC.